This TCR beta chain was found in a study of OX40 agonist ivuxolimab in advanced cancers. Germline assignment: CDR1 MDHEN and CDR2 SYDVKM. The CDR3 sequence is 14 residues long. Trimming pared 7 bases from V and 0 bases from J, leaving 7 bases between. Clones were sequenced by immunoSEQ multiplex PCR, and TCRdb holds only the in-frame ones, with some missing. The data contain 35,000 to 50,000 clones, 75% to 90% of them singletons. Sequences were derived from CD4+ or CD8+ T cells sorted from blood, sampled in a trial of the OX40 agonist ivuxolimab. The chain carries TRBV28 and TRBJ2-6; a weak D match, TRBD1 (5 bases). This clonotype was obtained from an adult with an advanced solid tumor such as melanoma, head and neck, liver or kidney cancer. The chain's CDR3 is CASTQVSGANVLTF. Written as DNA, the CDR3 is TGTGCCAGCACACAGGTCTCTGGGGCCAACGTCCTGACTTTC.